Below are 2 T cell receptor beta chains sequenced from a single sample in a study of cytomegalovirus exposure and HLA in healthy donors. Assay: immunoSEQ multiplex PCR; the TCRdb copy retains only in-frame clones and omits some. The table shows about 130,000 clones, with about 91% occurring only once. The material sequenced was PBMCs. All receptors come from a woman under 30 in good health and CMV-seronegative.

The J gene is TRBJ1-5, the V gene TRBV19, with TRBD1 matching 7 bases. The length of the CDR3 is 13 residues. The germline CDR1 and CDR2 sequences are LNHDA and SQIVND (reference sequence). The V segment lost 5 bases and the J segment 5 bases; nucleotides outside the gene matches: 3. CDR3 region: CASSVTGDQPQHF. CDR3 sequence (DNA): TGTGCCAGTAGTGTAACAGGGGATCAGCCCCAGCATTTT.

The chain carries TRBV10-3 and TRBJ2-5, with 7 bases matching TRBD1. The J segment lost 2 bases and the V segment lost 11 bases, leaving 2 bases of the junction unmatched. Germline CDR1 ENHRY, CDR2 SYGVKD. The length of the CDR3 is 11 residues. Here the CDR3 DNA reads TGTGCCTCGGGACAGCAAGAGACCCAGTACTTC. Translating gives CASGQQETQYF.